Listed below are T cell receptor beta chains from one sample, sequenced in a study of PD-1 blockade in classical Hodgkin lymphoma. Measured with immunoSEQ multiplex PCR; TCRdb has only the in-frame clones, and not every one. The sample yields around 27,000 clones, 82% seen once. Sequencing used peripheral blood mononuclear cells (PBMCs), obtained before the second cycle of nivolumab. These receptors were obtained from a human donor with classical Hodgkin lymphoma. The CDR3 runs from the conserved cysteine through the conserved F or W. Fields, in order: V gene, D gene, J gene, clone size, CDR3 DNA, CDR3 protein. A D gene is named only where the DNA matches it firmly. Size values are once, few and many counts, or a class for expanded clones, and some rows have none.

TRBV30	NA	TRBJ2-1	NA	TGTGCCTGGAGTGTGATTGCCGCCCCTTACAGATTCTTC	CAWSVIAAPYRFF
TRBV21-1	NA	TRBJ2-3	NA	NA	CASSKEAVGGGTDTQYF
TRBV4-3	NA	TRBJ2-7	NA	TGCGCCAGCAGCCAAGATCGATCAGCATACGAGCAGTACTTC	CASSQDRSAYEQYF
TRBV6-1	NA	TRBJ2-7	NA	TGTGCCAGCAGTGAGGTCCCTTCGGACGAGCAGTACTTC	CASSEVPSDEQYF
TRBV9	NA	TRBJ2-3	once	TGTGCCAGCAGCGTAGGGACGACTAGCACAGATACGCAGTATTTT	CASSVGTTSTDTQYF
TRBV7-9	NA	TRBJ2-5	NA	TGTGCCAGCAGCTTCGGGGCCACCCAAGAGACCCAGTACTTC	CASSFGATQETQYF
TRBV19	NA	TRBJ1-5	NA	TGTGCCAGTAGCCCCACGCGGGGATCTGGTCAGCCCCAGCATTTT	CASSPTRGSGQPQHF
TRBV5-4	TRBD2	TRBJ2-7	NA	TGTGCCAGCAGCTTGGCGGGGGGGAGCTCCTACGAGCAGTACTTC	CASSLAGGSSYEQYF
TRBV6-6	TRBD1	TRBJ2-7	NA	TGTGCCAGCAGTATCGGGACAGTCTCATTCTACGAGCAGTACTTC	CASSIGTVSFYEQYF
TRBV4-2	TRBD1	TRBJ1-2	NA	TGTGCCAGCAGCCGACTGGACAGGGAAAACGGCTACACCTTC	CASSRLDRENGYTF
TRBV6-6	NA	TRBJ1-1	NA	TGTGCCAGCATGTGGACGAACACTGAAGCTTTCTTT	CASMWTNTEAFF
TRBV28	NA	TRBJ2-3	NA	TGTGCCAGCCGACCGCGGACTAGCACAGATACGCAGTATTTT	CASRPRTSTDTQYF
TRBV30	NA	TRBJ1-6	NA	TGTGCCTGGAGTGAAGTGTCTAATTCACCCCTCCACTTT	CAWSEVSNSPLHF
TRBV18	NA	TRBJ2-5	NA	TGTGCCAGCTCACCGCGACAGTCCCAAGAGACCCAGTACTTC	CASSPRQSQETQYF
TRBV5-6	TRBD1	TRBJ2-7	large	TGTGCCAGCAGCTATCCGACAGGGTTTCACGAGCAGTACTTC	CASSYPTGFHEQYF
TRBV7-3	NA	TRBJ2-3	NA	TGTGCCAGCAGTCCTGGGGGGTCCGATACGCAGTATTTT	CASSPGGSDTQYF
TRBV11-2	NA	TRBJ1-5	few	TGTGCCAGCAGCTTCCACGTGAATCAGCCCCAGCATTTT	CASSFHVNQPQHF
TRBV9	NA	TRBJ2-3	NA	TGTGCCAGCAGCGTAGGGACAGTTAGCACAGATACGCAGTATTTT	CASSVGTVSTDTQYF
TRBV4-3	NA	TRBJ1-4	NA	TGCGCCAGCAGCCGAGACGGACAGTCACTTGAAAAACTGTTTTTT	CASSRDGQSLEKLFF
TRBV29-1	NA	TRBJ1-4	NA	TGCAGCGGACTGAGTGGGCAACTGTTTTTT	CSGLSGQLFF
TRBV5-4	TRBD1	TRBJ2-7	NA	TGTGCCAGCAGCTCAACAGGGGCTTTACACGAGCAGTACTTC	CASSSTGALHEQYF
TRBV10-3	TRBD2	TRBJ2-5	NA	TGTGCCATCAGTGAGTCGTCGCTAGCGGGGGGGCCTGGAGAGACCCAGTACTTC	CAISESSLAGGPGETQYF
TRBV4-1	TRBD1	TRBJ2-7	NA	TGCGCCAGCAGCCACGACAGGGGGCTGGGTGAGCAGTACTTC	CASSHDRGLGEQYF
TRBV16	NA	TRBJ1-1	NA	TGTGCCAGCAGCCAACGAGCGGGCCTTTCGGGGGGTGAAGCTTTCTTT	CASSQRAGLSGGEAFF
TRBV2	NA	TRBJ1-4	NA	TGTGCCAGCACCCGAAGACCCGGGACTAATGAAAAACTGTTTTTT	CASTRRPGTNEKLFF
TRBV7-2	TRBD1	TRBJ2-7	few	TGTGCCAGCCCCGAAACAGGGGCCTTGTACGAGCAGTACTTC	CASPETGALYEQYF
TRBV7-7	NA	TRBJ2-7	NA	TGTGCCAGCAGCTTGGGGGGGGGACACACCTACGAGCAGTACTTC	CASSLGGGHTYEQYF
TRBV4-3	NA	TRBJ1-3	NA	TGCGCCAGCAGCCAAGATTTATCTGGAAACACCATATATTTT	CASSQDLSGNTIYF
TRBV7-9	NA	TRBJ1-2	NA	TGTGCCAGCAGCTTAGTTTGGAGTAACTATGGCTACACCTTC	CASSLVWSNYGYTF
TRBV27	NA	TRBJ2-1	NA	TGTGCCAGCAGTTTCTTGGACGGGGGCCAGCAGTTCTTC	CASSFLDGGQQFF
TRBV11-2	NA	TRBJ1-4	NA	TGTGCCAGCAGCACCACGGGGGTGAGAAAACTGTTTTTT	CASSTTGVRKLFF
TRBV5-4	NA	TRBJ2-7	NA	TGTGCCAGCAGCTTGGGGGATTACGAGCAGTACTTC	CASSLGDYEQYF
TRBV18	NA	TRBJ1-5	NA	TGTGCCAGCTCACCACGGAGACAAGAGGGGGATCAGCCCCAGCATTTT	CASSPRRQEGDQPQHF
TRBV2	NA	TRBJ2-5	NA	TGTGCCTCGGGGGCGGAGCCCCAGTACTTC	CASGAEPQYF
TRBV28	TRBD2	TRBJ2-1	NA	TGTGCCAGTCGGGCTAGCGGGGGCCCCTACTCCTACAATGAGCAGTTCTTC	CASRASGGPYSYNEQFF
TRBV11-2	TRBD1	TRBJ1-1	NA	TGTGCCAGCAGCCGAACAGGGGGCGAAGATTTTAACATGAACACTGAAGCTTTCTTT	CASSRTGGEDFNMNTEAFF
TRBV21-1	NA	TRBJ2-4	NA	TGTGCCAGCAGGTCCTTCCGGGACAGGGGTATCCGGGTAGCCAAAAACATTCAGTACTTC	CASRSFRDRGIRVAKNIQYF
TRBV5-6	NA	TRBJ1-6	NA	TGTGCCAGCAGCTCAAATTCACCCCTCCACTTT	CASSSNSPLHF
TRBV19	NA	TRBJ1-4	NA	TGTGCCAGTAGTATCGTACAGGGATCCCCTTTTGAAAAACTGTTTTTT	CASSIVQGSPFEKLFF
TRBV11-2	TRBD1	TRBJ2-1	NA	TGTGCCAGCAGCTTAGAGGTTTGGGACAGGTCACACAATGAGCAGTTCTTC	CASSLEVWDRSHNEQFF
TRBV7-2	TRBD1	TRBJ2-3	NA	TGTGCCAGCAGCTTAGCGAGGGACAGCCGTACGCAGTATTTT	CASSLARDSRTQYF